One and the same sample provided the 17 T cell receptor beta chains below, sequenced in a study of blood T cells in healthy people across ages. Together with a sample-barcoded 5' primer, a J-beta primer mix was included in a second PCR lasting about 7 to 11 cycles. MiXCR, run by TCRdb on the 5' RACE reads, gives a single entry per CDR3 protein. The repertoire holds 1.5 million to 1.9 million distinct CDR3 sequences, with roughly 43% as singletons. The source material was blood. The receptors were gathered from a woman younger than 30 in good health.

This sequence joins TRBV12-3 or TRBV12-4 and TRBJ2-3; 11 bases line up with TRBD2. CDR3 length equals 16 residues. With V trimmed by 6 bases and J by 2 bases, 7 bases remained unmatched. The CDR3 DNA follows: TGTGCCAGCAGGGCTAGCGGGGGGCGGGTCACAGATACGCAGTATTTT. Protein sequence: CASRASGGRVTDTQYF.

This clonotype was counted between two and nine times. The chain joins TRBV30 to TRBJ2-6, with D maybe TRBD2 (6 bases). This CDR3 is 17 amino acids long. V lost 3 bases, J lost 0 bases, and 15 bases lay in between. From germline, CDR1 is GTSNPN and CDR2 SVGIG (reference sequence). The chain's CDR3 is CAWSLPGTYSGANVLTF. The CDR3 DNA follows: TGTGCCTGGAGCCTTCCAGGGACTTACTCTGGGGCCAACGTCCTGACTTTC.

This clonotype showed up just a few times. The CDR3 DNA reads as TGTGCCAGTAGTAGGGACTTTGCTTTCACAGATACGCAGTATTTT. Its translation is CASSRDFAFTDTQYF. The chain employs TRBV19 and TRBJ2-3; TRBD2 might be the D (6 bases). The V and J ends lost 4 bases and 2 bases respectively, with 13 bases between them. The CDR3 has 15 amino acids. The germline gives CDR1 LNHDA, CDR2 SQIVND (reference sequence).

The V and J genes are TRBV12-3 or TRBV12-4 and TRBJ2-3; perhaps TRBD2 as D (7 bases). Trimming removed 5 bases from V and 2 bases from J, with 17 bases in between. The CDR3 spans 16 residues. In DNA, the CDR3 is TGTGCCAGCAGTCAACCACTGCGGGGGCTCACAGATACGCAGTATTTT. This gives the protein CASSQPLRGLTDTQYF.

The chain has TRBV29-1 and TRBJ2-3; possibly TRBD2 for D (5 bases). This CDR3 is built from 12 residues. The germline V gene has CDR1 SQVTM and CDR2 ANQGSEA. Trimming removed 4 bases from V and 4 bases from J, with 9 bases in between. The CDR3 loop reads CSVVELADTQYF. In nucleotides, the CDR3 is TGCAGCGTTGTTGAACTAGCAGATACGCAGTATTTT.

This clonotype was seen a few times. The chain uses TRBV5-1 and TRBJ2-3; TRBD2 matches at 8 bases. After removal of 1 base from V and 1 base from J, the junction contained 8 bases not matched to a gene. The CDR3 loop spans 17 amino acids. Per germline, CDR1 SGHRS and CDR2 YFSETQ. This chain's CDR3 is CASSLRSGSSGTDTQYF. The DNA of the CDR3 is TGCGCCAGCAGCTTGAGGAGCGGGAGTTCCGGCACAGATACGCAGTATTTT. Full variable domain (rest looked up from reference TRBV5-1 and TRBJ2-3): KAGVTQTPRYLIKTRGQQVTLSCSPISGHRSVSWYQQTPGQGLQFLFEYFSETQRNKGNFPGRFSGRQFSNSRSEMNVSTLELGDSALYLCASSLRSGSSGTDTQYFGPGTRLTVL.

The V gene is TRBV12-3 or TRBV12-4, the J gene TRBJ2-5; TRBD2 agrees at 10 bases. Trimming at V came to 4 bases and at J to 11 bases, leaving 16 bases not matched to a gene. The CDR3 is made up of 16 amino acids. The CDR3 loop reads CASSSAGGPGYNEQYF. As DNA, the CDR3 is TGTGCCAGCAGTTCAGCGGGGGGGCCGGGTTACAATGAGCAGTACTTC.

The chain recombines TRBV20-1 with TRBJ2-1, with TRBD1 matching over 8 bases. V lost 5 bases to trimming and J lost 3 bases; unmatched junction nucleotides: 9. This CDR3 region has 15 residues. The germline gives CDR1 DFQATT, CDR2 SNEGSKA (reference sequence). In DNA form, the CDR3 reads TGCAGTGCTCGCGGACAGGGAGAAGGCTACAATGAGCAGTTCTTC. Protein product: CSARGQGEGYNEQFF.

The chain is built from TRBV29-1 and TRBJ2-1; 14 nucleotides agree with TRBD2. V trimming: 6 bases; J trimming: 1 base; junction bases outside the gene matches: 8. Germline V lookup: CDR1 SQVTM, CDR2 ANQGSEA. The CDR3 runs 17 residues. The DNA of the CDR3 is TGCAGCGTGGAGGGACTAGCGGGAGTGGGATCCTACAATGAGCAGTTCTTC. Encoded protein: CSVEGLAGVGSYNEQFF.

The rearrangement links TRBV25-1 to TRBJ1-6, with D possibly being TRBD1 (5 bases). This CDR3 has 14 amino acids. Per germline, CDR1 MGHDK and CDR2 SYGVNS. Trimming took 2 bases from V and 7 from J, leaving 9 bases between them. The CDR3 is CASSEQGGNSPLHF. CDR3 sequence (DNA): TGTGCCAGCAGTGAACAGGGCGGGAATTCACCCCTCCACTTT.

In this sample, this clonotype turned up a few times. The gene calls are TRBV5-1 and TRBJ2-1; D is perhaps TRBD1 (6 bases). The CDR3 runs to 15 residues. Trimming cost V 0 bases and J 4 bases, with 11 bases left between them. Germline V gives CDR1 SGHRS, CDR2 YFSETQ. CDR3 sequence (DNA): TGCGCCAGCAGCTTGGGGCAGGGGTGGTACAATGAGCAGTTCTTC. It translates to CASSLGQGWYNEQFF.

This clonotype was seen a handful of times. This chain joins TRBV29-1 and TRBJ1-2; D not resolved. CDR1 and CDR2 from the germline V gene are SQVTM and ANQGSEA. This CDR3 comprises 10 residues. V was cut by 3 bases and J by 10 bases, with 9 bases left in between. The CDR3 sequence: CSVDRGVYTF. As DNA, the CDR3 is TGCAGCGTTGATCGCGGGGTCTACACCTTC.

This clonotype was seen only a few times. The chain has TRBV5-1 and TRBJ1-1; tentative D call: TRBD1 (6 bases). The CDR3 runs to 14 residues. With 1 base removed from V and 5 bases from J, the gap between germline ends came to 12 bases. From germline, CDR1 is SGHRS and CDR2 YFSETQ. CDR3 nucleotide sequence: TGCGCCAGCAGCTTGCAACAGGGCGTGACTGAAGCTTTCTTT. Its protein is CASSLQQGVTEAFF.

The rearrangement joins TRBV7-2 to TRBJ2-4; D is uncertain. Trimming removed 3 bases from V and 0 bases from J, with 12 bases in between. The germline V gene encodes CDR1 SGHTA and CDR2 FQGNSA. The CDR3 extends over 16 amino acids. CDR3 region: CASSFMADLAKNIQYF. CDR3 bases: TGTGCCAGCAGCTTTATGGCAGATCTAGCCAAAAACATTCAGTACTTC.

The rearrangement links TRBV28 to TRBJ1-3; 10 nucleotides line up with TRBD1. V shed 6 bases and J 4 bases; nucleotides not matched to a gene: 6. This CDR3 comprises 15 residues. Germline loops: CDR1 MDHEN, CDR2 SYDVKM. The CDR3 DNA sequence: TGTGCCAGCAGGGGGACAGGGGCCGGCGGAAACACCATATATTTT. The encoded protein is CASRGTGAGGNTIYF.

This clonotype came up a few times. CDR3 DNA sequence: TGTGCCAGCAGTTCCCCGGGACTGAGGAACACCGGGGAGCTGTTTTTT. Its translation is CASSSPGLRNTGELFF. The chain joins TRBV12-3 or TRBV12-4 to TRBJ2-2; D is perhaps TRBD2 (6 bases). The CDR3 extends over 16 amino acids. V shed 4 bases and J shed 1 base, with 13 bases lying between them.

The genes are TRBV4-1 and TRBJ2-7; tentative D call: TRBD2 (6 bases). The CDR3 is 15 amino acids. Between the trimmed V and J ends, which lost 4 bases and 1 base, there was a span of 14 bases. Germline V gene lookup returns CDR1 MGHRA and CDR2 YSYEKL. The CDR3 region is CASSPPGLSSYEQYF. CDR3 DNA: TGCGCCAGCAGCCCGCCGGGACTTTCGTCCTACGAGCAGTACTTC.